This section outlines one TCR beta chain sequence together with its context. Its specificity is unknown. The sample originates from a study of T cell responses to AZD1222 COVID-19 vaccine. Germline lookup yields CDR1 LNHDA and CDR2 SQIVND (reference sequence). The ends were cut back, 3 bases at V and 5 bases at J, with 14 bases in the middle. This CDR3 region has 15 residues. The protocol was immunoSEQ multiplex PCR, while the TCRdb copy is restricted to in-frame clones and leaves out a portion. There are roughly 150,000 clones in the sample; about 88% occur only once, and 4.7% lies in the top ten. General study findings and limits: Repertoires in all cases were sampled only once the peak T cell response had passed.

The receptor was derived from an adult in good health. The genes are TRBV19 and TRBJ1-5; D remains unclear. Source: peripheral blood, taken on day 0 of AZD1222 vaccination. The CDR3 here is CASSIPGRPDQPQHF. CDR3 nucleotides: TGTGCCAGTAGTATCCCTGGTAGGCCGGATCAGCCCCAGCATTTT. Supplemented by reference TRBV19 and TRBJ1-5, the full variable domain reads DGGITQSPKYLFRKEGQNVTLSCEQNLNHDAMYWYRQDPGQGLRLIYYSQIVNDFQKGDIAEGYSVSREKKESFPLTVTSAQKNPTAFYLCASSIPGRPDQPQHFGDGTRLSIL.